The 5 T cell receptor beta chains presented below share a single source sample, sequenced in a study of CXCR3-negative and CXCR3-positive naive CD8 T cells. 5' RACE that incorporated UMI labels was used to prepare the TRB cDNA libraries. TCRdb reanalyzed the 5' RACE reads, giving one entry per CDR3 protein sequence and no DNA. The listing records about 130,000 distinct CDR3 sequences. The sample taken for sequencing was naive CXCR3- CD8+ T cells from blood. Subset: CD45RO-CCR7+CD27+CD95- naive CD8+ T cells lacking CXCR3 (TNR3-). These receptor sequences come from a human donor in good health. Some clones in this sample may be carry-over from other donors' samples.

The gene calls are TRBV18 and TRBJ2-1. CDR3 length: 12 residues. Germline assignment: CDR1 KGHSH and CDR2 LQKENI. The CDR3 loop is CASSPQQNEQFF.

The CDR3 loop is CASSFRGGASYEQYF. The genes are TRBV5-4 and TRBJ2-7; checking the TCRdb D call of TRBD1 is not possible without DNA. There are 15 residues in the CDR3. Germline V gives CDR1 SGHNT, CDR2 YYREEE (reference sequence).

The rearrangement uses TRBV9 and TRBJ1-1. The germline V gene has CDR1 SGDLS and CDR2 YYNGEE. The CDR3 sequence is 12 residues long. The CDR3 region is CASSATNTEAFF. Full variable domain (rest looked up from reference TRBV9 and TRBJ1-1): DSGVTQTPKHLITATGQRVTLRCSPRSGDLSVYWYQQSLDQGLQFLIQYYNGEERAKGNILERFSAQQFPDLHSELNLSSLELGDSALYFCASSATNTEAFFGQGTRLTVV.

The V call is TRBV6-5, the J call TRBJ2-6; lacking DNA, the TRBD2 call made by TCRdb goes unchecked. Germline V CDR1 and CDR2: MNHEY, SVGAGI. The length of the CDR3 is 12 residues. The CDR3 protein is CASSYSTGALTF.

The chain joins TRBV19 to TRBJ2-4; TCRdb's D call of TRBD1 is untestable without DNA. The CDR3 is 16 amino acids. The germline V gene encodes CDR1 LNHDA and CDR2 SQIVND (reference sequence). The CDR3 is CASSAKSGQSLIIQYF.